This is a list of T cell receptor beta chains from one sample in a study of sequential checkpoint blockade in melanoma. Assay used: immunoSEQ multiplex PCR; TCRdb lists only in-frame clones, some missing. The sample consists of about 32,000 clones, around 82% of them appearing once. The material sequenced was CD8+ T cells sorted from blood (inferred from file names), taken from a patient given nivolumab and ipilimumab in sequence. These receptors all come from a human donor with melanoma. CDR3s include the opening cysteine and the closing phenylalanine or tryptophan. D genes are given only for firm matches. Size is omitted from some rows. Given values are once, few, many or a class for expanded clones.

TRBJ1-1 | TRBV5-1 | - | TRBD1 | CASSETGYTEAFF | TGCGCCAGCAGCGAGACAGGGTACACTGAAGCTTTCTTT
TRBJ2-7 | TRBV27 | - | TRBD2 | CASSFLSLAGDHEQYF | TGTGCCAGCAGTTTTCTCTCACTAGCGGGAGACCACGAGCAGTACTTC
TRBJ2-2 | TRBV7-9 | - | - | CASLNREHDTGELFF | TGTGCCAGCCTAAACCGGGAGCACGACACCGGGGAGCTGTTTTTT
TRBJ2-3 | TRBV10-3 | - | TRBD2 | CAIRATGASGGTSTDTQYF | TGTGCCATCAGAGCGACCGGTGCTAGCGGAGGAACTAGCACAGATACGCAGTATTTT
TRBJ2-7 | TRBV5-1 | once | - | CASSSNTYEQYF | TGCGCCAGCAGCTCAAATACCTACGAGCAGTACTTC
TRBJ1-5 | TRBV28 | - | TRBD1 | CASKDRYYQPQHF | TGTGCCAGCAAGGACAGGTACTATCAGCCCCAGCATTTT
TRBJ1-2 | TRBV12-5 | - | - | CASGLDRRNYGYTF | TGTGCTAGTGGTTTAGACAGAAGAAACTATGGCTACACCTTC
TRBJ1-5 | TRBV30 | - | TRBD1 | CAWDKDRGGQPQHF | TGTGCCTGGGACAAGGACAGGGGTGGACAGCCCCAGCATTTT
TRBJ2-6 | TRBV7-9 | hyperexpanded | - | CASSPVRSGANVLTF | TGTGCCAGCAGTCCGGTCCGCTCTGGGGCCAACGTCCTGACTTTC
TRBJ2-1 | TRBV4-3 | - | - | CASSLAAYNEQFF | TGCGCCAGCAGCCTCGCAGCCTACAATGAGCAGTTCTTC
TRBJ2-1 | TRBV4-3 | - | TRBD2 | CASSQDLSGGYNEQFF | TGCGCCAGCAGCCAAGATCTCAGCGGGGGGTACAATGAGCAGTTCTTC
TRBJ1-1 | TRBV6-5 | - | - | CASSYSARPSAEAFF | TGTGCCAGCAGTTACTCAGCCAGGCCGAGTGCTGAAGCTTTCTTT
TRBJ1-4 | TRBV28 | - | TRBD1 | CASVRTGTYEKLFF | TGTGCCAGCGTACGGACAGGGACCTATGAAAAACTGTTTTTT
TRBJ2-1 | TRBV11-2 | once | TRBD2 | CASSLLAGGYNEQFF | TGTGCCAGCAGCTTGCTAGCGGGGGGTTACAATGAGCAGTTCTTC
TRBJ2-7 | TRBV9 | - | TRBD2 | CASSVSSGRGYEQYF | TGTGCCAGCAGCGTATCAAGCGGGAGAGGTTACGAGCAGTACTTC
TRBJ2-7 | TRBV5-5 | once | TRBD1 | CASSHPGQVPYEQYF | TGTGCCAGCAGTCATCCGGGACAGGTGCCCTACGAGCAGTACTTC
TRBJ2-7 | TRBV7-2 | - | - | CASSLGGGTNYEQYF | TGTGCCAGCAGCTTAGGGGGAGGGACAAACTACGAGCAGTACTTC
TRBJ1-1 | TRBV19 | few | - | CATSGFQATEAFF | TGTGCCACATCAGGGTTCCAGGCCACTGAAGCTTTCTTT
TRBJ1-4 | TRBV4-2 | - | - | CASSQDGGWVTTNEKLFF | TGTGCCAGCAGCCAAGATGGGGGCTGGGTGACAACTAATGAAAAACTGTTTTTT
TRBJ1-5 | TRBV4-1 | - | TRBD1 | CASSPLETGGRQPQHF | TGCGCCAGCAGCCCCCTGGAGACAGGGGGCAGGCAGCCCCAGCATTTT
TRBJ2-7 | TRBV5-4 | few | TRBD1 | CASSIGQGVLRYF | TGTGCCAGCAGCATCGGACAGGGGGTCCTGAGGTACTTC
TRBJ2-3 | TRBV19 | - | TRBD2 | CASSAGEDTQYF | TGTGCCAGTAGTGCGGGGGAAGATACGCAGTATTTT
TRBJ1-1 | TRBV9 | - | - | CASSVDDWMNTEAFF | TGTGCCAGCAGCGTAGACGACTGGATGAACACTGAAGCTTTCTTT
TRBJ2-5 | TRBV27 | once | - | CASSLRGSQETQYF | TGTGCCAGCAGTTTAAGGGGTTCCCAAGAGACCCAGTACTTC
TRBJ2-3 | TRBV5-6 | - | TRBD1 | CASTTAPTGVEDTQYF | TGTGCCAGCACCACCGCACCGACAGGGGTTGAAGATACGCAGTATTTT
TRBJ2-7 | TRBV13 | - | - | CASSSRGFSSYEQYF | TGTGCCAGCAGCTCGAGGGGGTTTAGCTCCTACGAGCAGTACTTC
TRBJ1-6 | TRBV4-3 | - | TRBD1 | CASSRLTGDNNSPLHF | TGCGCCAGCAGCCGCCTGACAGGGGACAATAATTCACCCCTCCACTTT
TRBJ1-5 | TRBV27 | once | - | CASSLWGGQPQHF | TGTGCCAGCAGTTTATGGGGCGGTCAGCCCCAGCATTTT
TRBJ2-7 | TRBV5-6 | - | - | CASSVAAVTYEQYF | TGTGCCAGCAGCGTGGCGGCGGTTACCTACGAGCAGTACTTC
TRBJ1-6 | TRBV28 | - | TRBD1 | CASSLGDRINSPLHF | TGTGCCAGCAGTTTAGGGGACAGGATCAATTCACCCCTCCACTTT
TRBJ1-1 | TRBV4-1 | - | - | CASSQDQGYTEAFF | TGCGCCAGCAGCCAAGATCAGGGTTACACTGAAGCTTTCTTT
TRBJ1-6 | TRBV5-1 | - | TRBD1 | CASRPDRGLSPLHF | TGCGCCAGCAGACCCGACAGGGGGCTTTCACCCCTCCACTTT
TRBJ2-1 | TRBV27 | - | TRBD2 | CASRILAGGPGEQFF | TGTGCCAGCCGAATCCTAGCGGGAGGGCCTGGTGAGCAGTTCTTC
TRBJ1-1 | TRBV19 | - | TRBD1 | CASSIRTGRGTEAFF | TGTGCCAGTAGTATCCGGACAGGGCGGGGGACTGAAGCTTTCTTT
TRBJ1-1 | TRBV28 | - | - | CASSLGPTRSPEAFF | TGTGCCAGCAGTTTAGGTCCAACTCGGAGCCCTGAAGCTTTCTTT
TRBJ2-5 | TRBV19 | - | TRBD1 | CASSIGQGKYF | TGTGCCAGTAGTATAGGACAGGGCAAGTACTTC
TRBJ1-4 | TRBV30 | - | - | CAWTRGGNEKLFF | TGTGCCTGGACCAGGGGCGGTAATGAAAAACTGTTTTTT
TRBJ2-7 | TRBV5-6 | once | TRBD1 | CASSRGDRRFSYEQYF | TGTGCCAGCAGCCGTGGGGACAGGAGATTCTCCTACGAGCAGTACTTC
TRBJ1-1 | TRBV28 | - | - | CASREEGEAFF | TGTGCCAGCAGGGAGGAGGGTGAAGCTTTCTTT
TRBJ2-2 | TRBV12-5 | once | - | CASGLDPGAGELFF | TGTGCTAGTGGTTTGGACCCAGGGGCCGGGGAGCTGTTTTTT
TRBJ2-7 | TRBV10-2 | - | - | CASSETAYEQYF | TGCGCCAGCAGTGAGACAGCCTACGAGCAGTACTTC
TRBJ2-5 | TRBV28 | once | TRBD2 | CASAGTSGTETQYF | TGTGCCAGCGCCGGGACTAGCGGGACTGAGACCCAGTACTTC
TRBJ1-5 | TRBV5-1 | - | - | CASSFQDSLRWARRCGNQPQHF | TGCGCCAGCAGCTTTCAGGACAGTTTAAGGTGGGCTCGTCGCTGCGGCAATCAGCCCCAGCATTTT